These 7 T cell receptor beta chains came from one sample sequenced in a study of blood T cells in healthy people across ages (dated by TCRdb to between 2014 and 2017). The method was 5' RACE. TCRdb shows the sequencer as Illumina HiSeq 2500. A second PCR of about 7 to 12 cycles was run with a J-beta primer mix and a sample-barcoded 5' primer. TCRdb itself trimmed the public reads at Q25 with fastp, ran MiXCR and retained productive beta chains. Entries are consolidated by CDR3 protein sequence, retaining the most common genes and DNA. This sample gives around 790,000 distinct CDR3 sequences in total; 40% to 50% of them show up just once. Together, the top ten hold under 20% of the sample. Sequencing was performed on blood. Receptor source: a man in his sixties in good health.

The rearrangement uses TRBV28 and TRBJ1-1, with D perhaps TRBD1 (5 bases). V lost 4 bases and J lost 7, with 13 bases in between. The V gene's germline CDR1 is MDHEN and CDR2 SYDVKM. The CDR3 has 13 residues. CDR3 protein: CASSWGIAIEAFF. Written as DNA, the CDR3 is TGTGCCAGCAGTTGGGGCATCGCTATTGAAGCTTTCTTT.

The chain carries TRBV7-2 and TRBJ2-3, with 7 bases lining up with TRBD2. V lost 5 bases, J lost 1 base, and 9 bases stayed unmatched. The CDR3 runs to 16 residues. CDR1 SGHTA and CDR2 FQGNSA come from the germline V gene. The CDR3 coding sequence is TGTGCCAGCAGCCGAACCACTAGCGCTGGCACAGATACGCAGTATTTT. As protein: CASSRTTSAGTDTQYF. Based on the CDR3 plus reference TRBV7-2 and TRBJ2-3, the full variable domain is GAGVSQSPSNKVTEKGKDVELRCDPISGHTALYWYRQSLGQGLEFLIYFQGNSAPDKSGLPSDRFSAERTGGSVSTLTIQRTQQEDSAVYLCASSRTTSAGTDTQYFGPGTRLTVL.

This clonotype was found a few times. The chain is built from TRBV27 and TRBJ2-7, with a tentative D call TRBD2 (5 bases). This CDR3 is built from 12 residues. The V and J ends lost 4 bases and 6 bases respectively, with 10 bases between them. Germline CDR1 reads MNHEY; CDR2 reads SMNVEV (reference sequence). The CDR3 protein is CASSSPLGEQYF. The CDR3 DNA reads TGTGCCAGCAGTTCCCCACTAGGCGAGCAGTACTTC.

Only a few counts were recorded for this clonotype. This chain uses TRBV24-1 with TRBJ2-4; TRBD2 might be the D (5 bases). The better agreement between TRBJ2-5 and the DNA end casts doubt on the J call. The length of the CDR3 is 15 residues. The germline CDR1 and CDR2 sequences are KGHDR and SFDVKD. The CDR3 DNA reads as TGTGCCACCAGTGACTCACGCGCCCGCGGGGAGACCCAGTACTTC. This translates into CATSDSRARGETQYF.

This clonotype has more than one count but fewer than ten. J is TRBJ2-1 and V is TRBV29-1; D remains unclear. CDR3 length: 11 residues. Germline CDR1 is SQVTM and CDR2 is ANQGSEA. Trimming removed 5 bases from V and 6 bases from J, with 8 bases in between. Here the CDR3 reads CSVNSPNEQFF. Here the CDR3 DNA reads TGCAGCGTTAACAGCCCCAATGAGCAGTTCTTC.

The chain is built from TRBV7-6 and TRBJ2-1, with 13 bases that match TRBD2. The CDR3 length is 17 residues. Trimming took 4 bases from V and 6 from J; bases not matched to a gene: 9. Germline values: CDR1 SGHVS, CDR2 FNYEAQ. The CDR3 loop is CASSYGGLAGSSNEQFF. CDR3 in DNA: TGTGCCAGCAGCTACGGGGGACTAGCGGGGAGCTCCAATGAGCAGTTCTTC.

In this sample, this clonotype turned up a few times. In DNA, the CDR3 is TGTGCCAGCAGCTTATCCTTCACAGATACGCAGTATTTT. Its translation: CASSLSFTDTQYF. V and J are TRBV11-1 and TRBJ2-3; no definite D call. Germline V gives CDR1 SGHAT, CDR2 FQDESV (reference sequence). There are 13 residues in the CDR3. Trimming left V 2 bases short and J 2 bases short, with 5 bases between.